This T cell receptor (beta chain) was found in a study of CXCR3-negative and CXCR3-positive naive CD8 T cells. Whole-study findings and limits: Naive CXCR3-negative and CXCR3-positive cells had similar TRBV-TRBJ usage; memory differed.

CD8+ T cell subsets were each sorted in triplicate, approximately 270,000 cells apiece. The germline gives CDR1 MNHEY, CDR2 SVGEGT. The CDR3 loop spans 16 amino acids. UMI-labeled 5' RACE TRB cDNA libraries were prepared from the cells. Following a re-call of the 5' RACE reads, TCRdb has one entry per CDR3 protein and lacks DNA. In total, the table holds tens of thousands of distinct CDR3 sequences. Note on this clonotype: Its antigen is unknown.

The V and J genes are TRBV6-2 or TRBV6-3 and TRBJ2-1; TCRdb's assignment of TRBD1 cannot be checked, as there is no DNA. Sequenced: naive CXCR3- CD8+ T cells from blood. Subset noted: CD45RO-CCR7+CD27+CD95- naive CD8+ T cells lacking CXCR3 (TNR3-). The origin of this receptor is a human donor in good health. Some clones in this sample may be carry-over from other donors' samples. The CDR3 loop is CASSYSTPGIWNEQFF.